These 17 T cell receptor beta chains came from one sample sequenced in a study of blood T cell repertoires in COVID-19. TCRdb's table, derived via immunoSEQ multiplex PCR, lists solely in-frame clones and lacks some. This sample has more than 350,000 clones, with approximately 90% found just once. The sample was PBMCs or T cells enriched from blood (not recorded which). Source of these receptors: a woman aged 18-29 years who had been exposed to COVID-19.

The V gene is TRBV2, the J gene TRBJ2-1, with TRBD2 identical over 9 bases. After removal of 4 bases from V and 5 bases from J, the junction contained 12 bases not matched to a gene. CDR1 and CDR2 from the germline V gene are SNHLY and FYNNEI. CDR3 size: 17 residues. The CDR3 sequence is CASSVLPGGGADNEQFF. The CDR3 nucleotides are TGTGCCAGCAGTGTCCTCCCGGGCGGGGGGGCTGACAATGAGCAGTTCTTC.

The chain recombines TRBV21-1 with TRBJ2-1; the D call in the table, TRBD1, was not verified against the DNA. TRBV21-1 is a listed pseudogene. This CDR3 has 17 amino acids. CDR3 sequence reads: CASSPQGPDLIYNEQFF. CDR3 coding DNA: TGTGCCAGCAGTCCACAGGGTCCGGACCTTATTTACAATGAGCAGTTCTTC.

J is TRBJ2-2 and V is TRBV28, with 10 bases identical to TRBD1. Germline V gene sequence: CDR1 MDHEN, CDR2 SYDVKM. J gave up 7 bases and V 6 bases, and 8 bases lay outside the gene matches. This CDR3 comprises 15 residues. This chain's CDR3 is CASSLGTGAFGELFF. CDR3 in DNA: TGTGCCAGCAGCCTCGGGACAGGGGCGTTCGGGGAGCTGTTTTTT.

The chain links TRBV7-9 to TRBJ1-1; no firm D call. Per the germline V gene, CDR1 is SEHNR and CDR2 is FQNEAQ (reference sequence). V shed 2 bases and J shed 1 base, with 5 bases lying between them. The CDR3 length is 13 residues. The CDR3 nucleotides are TGTGCCAGCAGCTTATTAGAGAACACTGAAGCTTTCTTT. Translated, it gives CASSLLENTEAFF.

This clone was counted once. The chain links TRBV7-8 to TRBJ1-5; TRBD1 is a possible D gene (5 bases). The CDR3 is 13 amino acids. The V gene lost 6 bases and the J gene lost 2 bases, with 8 bases spanning the gap. Germline values: CDR1 SGHVS, CDR2 FQNEAQ. Here the CDR3 reads CASSPGGNQPQHF. The CDR3 DNA is TGTGCCAGCAGTCCGGGGGGCAATCAGCCCCAGCATTTT.

The V and J genes are TRBV6-5 and TRBJ2-7; TRBD2 is a possible D gene (6 bases). Germline CDR1 MNHEY, CDR2 SVGAGI. CDR3 length: 15 amino acids. The V end lost 2 bases, the J end lost 0 bases, and 11 bases lay between the germline ends. The DNA for the CDR3 is TGTGCCAGCAGTTACGCGGACGGGAGCTCCTACGAGCAGTACTTC. Protein: CASSYADGSSYEQYF.

V gene TRBV5-5 combines with J gene TRBJ2-7; D gene unclear. This CDR3 comprises 13 residues. Germline assignment: CDR1 SGHKS and CDR2 YYEKEE (reference sequence). Trimming removed 4 bases at V and 0 bases at J, with 8 bases between. The DNA of the CDR3 is TGTGCCAGCAGCCAGACAATCTCCTACGAGCAGTACTTC. It codes for CASSQTISYEQYF.

The CDR3 sequence is CASSLFQGMNTGELFF. CDR3 bases: TGTGCCAGCAGTTTATTCCAGGGGATGAACACCGGGGAGCTGTTTTTT. The V gene is TRBV28, the J gene TRBJ2-2, with D possibly being TRBD1 (6 bases). Germline V gene sequence: CDR1 MDHEN, CDR2 SYDVKM. This CDR3 spans 16 amino acids. Between the trimmed V and J ends, which lost 1 base and 1 base, there was a span of 10 bases. The full variable domain, with the rest looked up from reference TRBV28 and TRBJ2-2, is DVKVTQSSRYLVKRTGEKVFLECVQDMDHENMFWYRQDPGLGLRLIYFSYDVKMKEKGDIPEGYSVSREKKERFSLILESASTNQTSMYLCASSLFQGMNTGELFFGEGSRLTVL.

This chain links TRBV25-1 with TRBJ2-7; D possibly corresponds to TRBD2 (5 bases). Per germline, CDR1 MGHDK and CDR2 SYGVNS. This CDR3 is 13 amino acids long. The ends were cut back, 0 bases at V and 6 bases at J, with 9 bases in the middle. DNA of the CDR3: TGTGCCAGCAGTGAATATCCCGAGGGCGAGCAGTACTTC. This codes for CASSEYPEGEQYF.

The chain is built from TRBV27 and TRBJ1-3; 8 nucleotides agree with TRBD1. V shed 0 bases, J shed 0 bases, and the junction held 7 bases outside the gene matches. The CDR3 is 18 residues long. The germline V gene has CDR1 MNHEY and CDR2 SMNVEV (reference sequence). In DNA, the CDR3 is TGTGCCAGCAGTTTATCCGGTTGGACAGGGTACTCTGGAAACACCATATATTTT. Residues: CASSLSGWTGYSGNTIYF.

The chain couples TRBV3-1 (or the pseudogene TRBV3-2) to TRBJ1-3; possible D gene TRBD1, 6 bases. The CDR3 sequence is 19 residues long. The germline V gene encodes CDR1 LGHDT and CDR2 YNNKEL (reference sequence). Trimming took off 0 bases at V and 0 bases at J, with 18 bases between the two ends. The DNA of the CDR3 is TGTGCCAGCAGCCAAGATCCCAGTCTAGTCAGGGGCTCTGGAAACACCATATATTTT. It yields the protein CASSQDPSLVRGSGNTIYF.

V usage is TRBV24-1 and J usage is TRBJ1-5, with TRBD1 as a possible D gene (6 bases). The V end was cut by 2 bases, the J end by 5 bases, with 9 bases between. The CDR3 spans 14 residues. CDR1 is KGHDR and CDR2 is SFDVKD in the germline V gene. In DNA form, the CDR3 reads TGTGCCACCAGTGATTGGGACACCTATCAGCCCCAGCATTTT. Translating gives CATSDWDTYQPQHF.

V and J are TRBV6-5 and TRBJ1-3, with TRBD1 matching 7 bases. Germline CDR1 is MNHEY and CDR2 is SVGAGI. V trimming: 10 bases; J trimming: 7 bases; junction bases outside the gene matches: 10. This CDR3 comprises 13 residues. Here the CDR3 reads CATQDRARNTIYF. CDR3 bases: TGTGCCACCCAAGACAGGGCGCGGAACACCATATATTTT.

This clone has at least ten counts. This chain links TRBV7-9 with TRBJ1-4, with D unresolved. Trimming removed 0 bases from V and 5 bases from J, with 10 bases in between. This CDR3 region has 15 residues. Germline CDR1 SEHNR, CDR2 FQNEAQ (reference sequence). CDR3 sequence (DNA): TGTGCCAGCAGCTTAGCGGGCAGAACCAATGAAAAACTGTTTTTT. Translating gives CASSLAGRTNEKLFF. The full variable domain, with the rest looked up from reference TRBV7-9 and TRBJ1-4, is DTGVSQNPRHKITKRGQNVTFRCDPISEHNRLYWYRQTLGQGPEFLTYFQNEAQLEKSRLLSDRFSAERPKGSFSTLEIQRTEQGDSAMYLCASSLAGRTNEKLFFGSGTQLSVL.

This chain connects TRBV7-6 to TRBJ1-1; 8 bases align to TRBD1. Germline V gene sequence: CDR1 SGHVS, CDR2 FNYEAQ. The CDR3 loop spans 13 amino acids. J was trimmed by 11 bases and V by 5 bases; bases with no gene match: 10. The CDR3 DNA sequence: TGTGCCAGCAGCGAAACTACAGGGGGGAAGGCTTTCTTT. Amino acids: CASSETTGGKAFF.

This clone was found a few times. The chain employs TRBV27 and TRBJ1-2; 10 nucleotides line up with TRBD1. Germline loops: CDR1 MNHEY, CDR2 SMNVEV (reference sequence). The CDR3 length is 16 residues. Trimming cost V 6 bases and J 0 bases; bases outside gene matches: 7. CDR3 sequence: CASSPGQGEPNYGYTF. CDR3 bases: TGTGCCAGCAGCCCTGGACAGGGGGAACCTAACTATGGCTACACCTTC.

The chain uses TRBV9 and TRBJ1-2, with 11 bases that match TRBD1. Trimming at V came to 3 bases and at J to 5 bases, leaving 6 bases not matched to a gene. The CDR3 loop spans 15 amino acids. The germline gives CDR1 SGDLS, CDR2 YYNGEE. DNA for the CDR3: TGTGCCAGCAGCGATCCGGGACAGGGGGGATATGGCTACACCTTC. Encoded protein: CASSDPGQGGYGYTF.